These T cell receptor beta chains were read from a single sample in a study of blood T cell repertoires in COVID-19. TCRdb keeps only in-frame clones here, not all; method: immunoSEQ multiplex PCR. The data show some 210,000 clones, with around 88% seen just once and under 3% held by the top ten. Specimen: peripheral blood. Receptors originate from a man in his fifties or sixties with active or convalescent COVID-19. CDR3s include the opening cysteine and the closing phenylalanine or tryptophan. The D gene is left open where the match is weak. Rows give clone size only sometimes, using once, few, many, or a class for an expanded clone.

j_call | clone_size | d_call | v_call | cdr3_aa | cdr3_nt
TRBJ1-3 | NA | TRBD1 | TRBV6-5 | CASSPGTGNGNTIYF | TGTGCCAGCAGTCCCGGGACAGGGAATGGAAACACCATATATTTT
TRBJ1-2 | NA | NA | TRBV28 | CASSLFSSPNYGYTF | TGTGCCAGCAGTTTATTCTCCAGTCCTAACTATGGCTACACCTTC
TRBJ2-7 | few | NA | TRBV24-1 | CATSPSGGGHEQYF | TGTGCCACCAGTCCCAGTGGGGGGGGGCACGAGCAGTACTTC
TRBJ1-4 | NA | NA | TRBV6-1 | CASSEALLLNEKLFF | TGTGCCAGCAGTGAAGCGCTTCTACTTAATGAAAAACTGTTTTTT
TRBJ2-7 | NA | TRBD2 | TRBV4-1 | CASSQDTPSGGSYEQYF | TGCGCCAGCAGCCAAGATACCCCTAGCGGGGGGAGCTACGAGCAGTACTTC
TRBJ2-3 | NA | TRBD2 | TRBV5-1 | CASSLEAGGRDTQYF | TGCGCCAGCAGCTTGGAGGCGGGAGGGAGAGATACGCAGTATTTT
TRBJ2-7 | NA | NA | TRBV21-1 | CASSKASGRGHEQYF | TGTGCCAGCAGCAAAGCTAGCGGGAGAGGCCACGAGCAGTACTTC
TRBJ2-2 | once | NA | TRBV6-5 | CASSYFGTPNTGELFF | TGTGCCAGCAGTTACTTCGGGACACCGAACACCGGGGAGCTGTTTTTT
TRBJ2-1 | NA | NA | TRBV5-1 | CASTWGRSSSYNEQFF | TGCGCCAGCACCTGGGGGCGGAGTAGCTCCTACAATGAGCAGTTCTTC
TRBJ2-3 | NA | NA | TRBV19 | CASSMGFGSTDTQYF | TGTGCCAGTAGTATGGGTTTCGGGAGCACAGATACGCAGTATTTT
TRBJ1-6 | NA | TRBD1 | TRBV6-1 | CASREPSTGTGGNSPLHF | TGTGCCAGCAGGGAACCTTCGACCGGGACAGGGGGGAATTCACCCCTCCACTTT
TRBJ1-3 | NA | TRBD1 | TRBV19 | CASRSGQTSSGNTIYF | TGTGCCAGTAGGTCGGGACAGACAAGCTCTGGAAACACCATATATTTT
TRBJ2-1 | NA | NA | TRBV10-1 | CASSAQGRYNEQFF | TGCGCCAGCAGTGCTCAGGGGAGATACAATGAGCAGTTCTTC
TRBJ2-3 | NA | TRBD2 | TRBV7-9 | CASSLRGGVGSTDTQYF | TGTGCCAGCAGCCTACGGGGGGGAGTAGGTAGCACAGATACGCAGTATTTT
TRBJ2-7 | NA | TRBD1 | TRBV30 | CAWSGQGWEQYF | TGTGCCTGGAGCGGACAGGGGTGGGAGCAGTACTTC
TRBJ2-7 | once | TRBD2 | TRBV20-1 | CSASRPAGGTYEQYF | TGCAGTGCTAGTCGTCCAGCGGGAGGGACCTACGAGCAGTACTTC
TRBJ1-1 | NA | TRBD1 | TRBV5-1 | CASFPDREDTEAFF | TGCGCCAGCTTCCCGGACAGGGAGGATACTGAAGCTTTCTTT
TRBJ2-3 | NA | TRBD2 | TRBV11-2 | CASSLRLAGGRTDTQYF | TGTGCCAGCAGCTTGAGACTAGCGGGAGGACGCACAGATACGCAGTATTTT
TRBJ1-4 | NA | TRBD1 | TRBV5-1 | CASSQGQGMDVEKLFF | TGCGCCAGCAGCCAGGGACAGGGGATGGATGTCGAAAAACTGTTTTTT
TRBJ2-1 | NA | TRBD2 | TRBV6-2/TRBV6-3 | CASSYLAGEVVGGNEQFF | TGTGCCAGCAGTTACTTAGCGGGAGAAGTTGTTGGAGGGAATGAGCAGTTCTTC
TRBJ1-1 | few | NA | TRBV6-5 | CASIRGRGTEAFF | TGTGCCAGCATCAGGGGCCGGGGCACTGAAGCTTTCTTT
TRBJ2-3 | NA | TRBD2 | TRBV3-1/TRBV3-2 | CASSSRGSGVSTDTQYF | TGTGCCAGCAGCTCAAGAGGTAGCGGGGTTAGCACAGATACGCAGTATTTT
TRBJ1-1 | NA | TRBD1 | TRBV15 | CATSRLGTERMNTEAFF | TGTGCCACCAGCAGACTAGGGACAGAAAGGATGAACACTGAAGCTTTCTTT
TRBJ1-3 | NA | NA | TRBV18 | CASSPTRGAGNTIYF | TGTGCCAGCTCACCTACGCGGGGGGCTGGAAACACCATATATTTT
TRBJ1-1 | few | TRBD1 | TRBV18 | CASSPVRTGEGLNTEAFF | TGTGCCAGCTCACCAGTCCGGACAGGGGAGGGGCTGAACACTGAAGCTTTCTTT
TRBJ1-2 | NA | NA | TRBV2 | CASSEGWYARSGYTF | TGTGCCAGCAGTGAAGGGTGGTACGCCCGTAGTGGCTACACCTTC
TRBJ2-3 | NA | NA | TRBV30 | CAWSTSTDTQYF | TGTGCCTGGAGTACTAGCACAGATACGCAGTATTTT
TRBJ2-3 | NA | TRBD2 | TRBV11-3 | CASSQGGRTDTQYF | TGTGCCAGCAGTCAGGGAGGGAGGACAGATACGCAGTATTTT
TRBJ2-5 | NA | TRBD2 | TRBV5-8 | CASSLVGTSQETQYF | TGTGCCAGCAGCTTGGTCGGGACTAGTCAAGAGACCCAGTACTTC
TRBJ2-3 | once | NA | TRBV24-1 | CATSDKKRQYFDTQYF | TGTGCCACCAGTGATAAAAAGCGGCAGTACTTTGATACGCAGTATTTT
TRBJ2-1 | NA | TRBD2 | TRBV28 | CASSSNPGTRPNNEQFF | TGTGCCAGCAGTTCTAACCCAGGGACTAGGCCCAACAATGAGCAGTTCTTC
TRBJ1-5 | once | NA | TRBV30 | CACGWSERGNQPQHF | TGTGCCTGTGGATGGTCCGAGAGGGGGAATCAGCCCCAGCATTTT
TRBJ1-5 | few | TRBD1 | TRBV6-1 | CASSEARTGAEDQPQHF | TGTGCCAGCAGTGAAGCCCGGACAGGGGCCGAGGATCAGCCCCAGCATTTT
TRBJ2-1 | NA | NA | TRBV10-3 | CAISDVQGGNEQFF | TGTGCCATCAGTGATGTACAGGGAGGGAATGAGCAGTTCTTC
TRBJ1-2 | NA | NA | TRBV6-5 | CASTPGGIHGGYTF | TGTGCCAGCACCCCGGGAGGGATCCATGGGGGCTACACCTTC
TRBJ2-7 | once | NA | TRBV2 | CASSADRLSDWRQYF | TGTGCCAGCAGTGCCGACCGACTCAGCGATTGGCGGCAGTACTTC
TRBJ1-2 | NA | NA | TRBV10-3 | CAISEGRVDGYTF | TGTGCCATCAGTGAAGGGAGGGTAGATGGCTACACCTTC
TRBJ2-7 | NA | TRBD2 | TRBV3-1/TRBV3-2 | CASSQDRGGGEQYF | TGTGCCAGCAGCCAAGATCGGGGGGGTGGCGAGCAGTACTTC
TRBJ2-5 | NA | NA | TRBV5-5 | CASLRTGMGETQYF | TGTGCCAGCCTCCGAACAGGGATGGGGGAGACCCAGTACTTC
TRBJ2-1 | NA | NA | TRBV5-4 | CASSVDKYNEQFF | TGTGCCAGCAGCGTAGACAAGTACAATGAGCAGTTCTTC
TRBJ2-1 | NA | NA | TRBV7-8 | CASSLALLAPHEQFF | TGTGCCAGCAGCTTAGCGTTGCTAGCACCCCATGAGCAGTTCTTC
TRBJ1-6 | NA | NA | TRBV11-2 | CASRASYNSPLHF | TGTGCCAGCAGGGCATCCTATAATTCACCCCTCCACTTT
TRBJ2-7 | NA | TRBD1 | TRBV19 | CASNFAGRGPHEQYF | TGTGCCAGTAACTTCGCCGGCAGGGGGCCCCACGAGCAGTACTTC
TRBJ2-7 | NA | TRBD2 | TRBV3-1/TRBV3-2 | CASSQGEQREVYEQYF | TGTGCCAGCAGCCAAGGCGAACAGCGGGAGGTGTACGAGCAGTACTTC
TRBJ1-2 | NA | TRBD1 | TRBV5-1 | CASSFGDREYYGYTF | TGCGCCAGCAGCTTTGGGGACAGGGAGTACTATGGCTACACCTTC
TRBJ2-7 | NA | NA | TRBV5-5 | CASRGQLSSEQYF | TGTGCCAGCAGAGGACAGCTCTCCAGCGAGCAGTACTTC
TRBJ2-1 | NA | NA | TRBV7-3 | CASSQGTAQFF | TGTGCCAGCAGCCAGGGGACCGCGCAGTTCTTC
TRBJ1-1 | NA | NA | TRBV28 | CASSLSATEAFF | TGTGCCAGCAGTTTATCCGCGACTGAAGCTTTCTTT
TRBJ2-5 | NA | NA | TRBV27 | CASSSRRGSQETQYF | TGTGCCAGCAGTTCCCGACGGGGATCCCAAGAGACCCAGTACTTC
TRBJ1-4 | NA | NA | TRBV4-3 | CASSQYPRGTEKLFF | TGCGCCAGCAGCCAATACCCTCGGGGAACAGAAAAACTGTTTTTT
TRBJ2-7 | NA | TRBD1 | TRBV9 | CASSPGQGYEQYF | TGTGCCAGCAGTCCGGGACAGGGCTACGAGCAGTACTTC
TRBJ2-3 | NA | TRBD2 | TRBV11-2 | CASSLLTSSVADTQYF | TGTGCCAGCAGCCTCCTGACTAGCTCCGTCGCAGATACGCAGTATTTT
TRBJ1-5 | NA | NA | TRBV6-5 | CASSPTTGNQPQHF | TGTGCCAGCAGTCCAACTACGGGCAATCAGCCCCAGCATTTT
TRBJ2-3 | NA | NA | TRBV5-1 | CASSFAGARGDTQYF | TGCGCCAGCAGCTTCGCGGGGGCCCGGGGCGATACGCAGTATTTT
TRBJ1-4 | NA | NA | TRBV5-1 | CASSFQATNEKLFF | TGCGCCAGCAGCTTCCAGGCGACTAATGAAAAACTGTTTTTT
TRBJ1-2 | NA | NA | TRBV4-3 | CASSHTDSDGYTF | TGCGCCAGCAGCCACACGGACAGCGATGGCTACACCTTC
TRBJ2-1 | NA | TRBD2 | TRBV9 | CASSGLAGLLFF | TGTGCCAGCAGCGGATTAGCGGGCCTTCTTTTCTTC
TRBJ2-2 | NA | TRBD1 | TRBV6-2/TRBV6-3 | CASSLSGGLNTGELFF | TGTGCCAGCAGCCTTTCAGGGGGCCTAAACACCGGGGAGCTGTTTTTT